This entry lists 27 T cell receptor beta chains sequenced from one sample in a study of Graves' ophthalmopathy and Graves' hyperthyroidism. Beta-chain TCR CDR3 regions were amplified from RNA transcripts. First-round RT-PCR employed HTBI primers, with a second-round multiplex PCR after it. Each CDR3 protein is one row after TCRdb ran MiXCR on the multiplex PCR reads. The table has 680,000 or so distinct CDR3 sequences, 22% seen once. The specimen sequenced was peripheral blood. The receptors here all came from a woman aged 18-35 years with stable Graves' hyperthyroidism. Some clones in this sample may be carry-over from other donors' samples.

This clonotype was seen many times. CDR3 coding DNA: TGTGCCAGCAGTACCCGGGACAGGGGGCGGGGCACTGAAGCTTTCTTT. It is translated as CASSTRDRGRGTEAFF. This sequence joins TRBV6-1 and TRBJ1-1; TRBD1 agrees at 12 bases. The CDR3 is made up of 16 amino acids. Germline CDR1 is MNHNS and CDR2 is SASEGT. The V gene end was trimmed by 5 bases and the J gene end by 4 bases; junction bases not matched to a gene: 8.

This clonotype was picked up many times. The J gene is TRBJ1-6, the V gene TRBV5-1; no firm D call. The CDR3 covers 15 residues. Trimming pared 2 bases from V and 5 bases from J, leaving 11 bases between. In germline, CDR1 is SGHRS, CDR2 YFSETQ. As DNA, the CDR3 is TGCGCCAGCAGCTTAGGACCAGGAGATAATTCACCCCTCCACTTT. This codes for CASSLGPGDNSPLHF.

The DNA of the CDR3 is TGTGCCAGCAGTGAATTGGGGGTAGGGCCCCAGCATTTT. It yields the protein CASSELGVGPQHF. The genes are TRBV6-1 and TRBJ1-5; D may be TRBD1 (5 bases). Trimming took off 2 bases at V and 9 bases at J, with 11 bases between the two ends. CDR3 size: 13 residues. Germline-derived CDR1 and CDR2 are MNHNS and SASEGT.

This clonotype came up a few times. The J gene is TRBJ1-1, the V gene TRBV28, with no clear D. The CDR3 extends over 13 amino acids. Germline values: CDR1 MDHEN, CDR2 SYDVKM. The germline V and J ends were trimmed by 7 bases and 1 base, with 10 bases remaining between them. The CDR3 reads CASIRLGNTEAFF. CDR3 nucleotides: TGTGCCAGCATCAGATTGGGGAACACTGAAGCTTTCTTT.

This clonotype has ten or more counts. The chain joins TRBV6-5 to TRBJ2-5; D is undetermined. This CDR3 has 15 residues. CDR1 and CDR2 from the germline V gene are MNHEY and SVGAGI. V lost 0 bases to trimming and J lost 5 bases, with 13 bases between them. The CDR3 protein is CASSYSSGSLETQYF. CDR3 coding DNA: TGTGCCAGCAGTTACTCGTCGGGTAGCTTGGAGACCCAGTACTTC.

This clonotype was seen only once. The V and J genes are TRBV29-1 and TRBJ1-2; D gene ambiguous. The ends were cut back, 6 bases at V and 3 bases at J, with 11 bases in the middle. Germline CDR1 SQVTM, CDR2 ANQGSEA. There are 12 residues in the CDR3. CDR3 sequence reads: CSVPPEDYGYTF. CDR3 DNA: TGCAGCGTCCCCCCCGAAGACTATGGCTACACCTTC.

This rearrangement joins TRBV12-3 or TRBV12-4 to TRBJ2-7, with 8 bases aligning to TRBD1. The CDR3 covers 13 residues. V lost 6 bases to trimming and J lost 6 bases; unmatched junction nucleotides: 7. The CDR3 is CASSPGGHSEQYF. In DNA form, the CDR3 reads TGTGCCAGCAGCCCAGGGGGCCACTCCGAGCAGTACTTC.

This clonotype was counted many times. The chain recombines TRBV20-1 with TRBJ2-3, with 7 bases aligning to TRBD2. V shed 4 bases, J shed 5 bases, and the junction held 9 bases outside the gene matches. The CDR3 totals 14 residues. The germline gives CDR1 DFQATT, CDR2 SNEGSKA (reference sequence). CDR3 in amino acids: CSANRAGSRDTQYF. CDR3 in DNA: TGCAGTGCTAATCGAGCGGGGTCCCGAGATACGCAGTATTTT.

This clonotype showed up many times. V and J are TRBV12-3 or TRBV12-4 and TRBJ2-2; 9 bases align to TRBD1. This CDR3 comprises 16 residues. V shed 6 bases, J shed 4 bases, and the junction held 9 bases outside the gene matches. The CDR3 DNA reads as TGTGCCAGCAGCCACCGGGACAGGGTTACCACCGGGGAGCTGTTTTTT. It yields the protein CASSHRDRVTTGELFF.

J is TRBJ2-5 and V is TRBV11-2, with D possibly being TRBD1 or TRBD2 (6 bases each). CDR3 size: 14 residues. V was clipped by 5 bases and J by 5 bases, with 15 bases between them. Germline V gene sequence: CDR1 SGHAT, CDR2 FQNNGV. The CDR3 DNA is TGTGCCAGCAGCCGACGTCAGGGGAGGGAGACCCAGTACTTC. Translation: CASSRRQGRETQYF.

Regarding this clonotype: A much larger clone sits a single nucleotide away, making a read error possible. The chain links TRBV6-5 to TRBJ1-2; D possibly corresponds to TRBD1 (5 bases). The CDR3 loop spans 13 amino acids. Germline values: CDR1 MNHEY, CDR2 SVGAGI. V lost 4 bases to trimming and J lost 6 bases, with 12 bases between them. As DNA, the CDR3 is TGTGCCAGCAGTTTCCCAGGGAAGGATGGCTACACCTTC. Translated: CASSFPGKDGYTF.

The table lists this clonotype with many counts. The chain joins TRBV2 to TRBJ1-2; no definite D call. Looked up from germline, CDR1 is SNHLY and CDR2 is FYNNEI. The CDR3 has 13 residues. V lost 6 bases and J lost 0, with 8 bases in between. The CDR3 nucleotides read TGTGCCAGCAGGGACGTTACTAACTATGGCTACACCTTC. It is translated as CASRDVTNYGYTF. The whole variable domain, filled in from reference TRBV2 and TRBJ1-2, reads EPEVTQTPSHQVTQMGQEVILRCVPISNHLYFYWYRQILGQKVEFLVSFYNNEISEKSEIFDDQFSVERPDGSNFTLKIRSTKLEDSAMYFCASRDVTNYGYTFGSGTRLTVV.

In this sample, this clonotype turned up many times. The chain joins TRBV12-3 or TRBV12-4 to TRBJ1-1; D is ambiguous. The V gene lost 4 bases and the J gene lost 5 bases, with 14 bases spanning the gap. This CDR3 region has 14 residues. The CDR3 DNA sequence: TGTGCCAGCAGTTCCTCGATAGGAAGGACTGAAGCTTTCTTT. It translates to CASSSSIGRTEAFF.

This chain links TRBV5-6 with TRBJ1-2; D call uncertain. The germline V gene has CDR1 SGHDT and CDR2 YYEEEE. The CDR3 is 14 amino acids. The V and J ends lost 1 base and 4 bases respectively, with 11 bases between them. The CDR3, as DNA: TGTGCCAGCAGCTTGAACCTAAACCGCTATGGCTACACCTTC. Translation gives CASSLNLNRYGYTF. Based on the CDR3 plus reference TRBV5-6 and TRBJ1-2, the full variable domain is DAGVTQSPTHLIKTRGQQVTLRCSPKSGHDTVSWYQQALGQGPQFIFQYYEEEERQRGNFPDRFSGHQFPNYSSELNVNALLLGDSALYLCASSLNLNRYGYTFGSGTRLTVV.

This clonotype was seen at least ten times. The chain links TRBV19 to TRBJ1-2; D remains unclear. This CDR3 has 13 residues. Looked up from germline, CDR1 is LNHDA and CDR2 is SQIVND (reference sequence). V lost 6 bases and J 5 bases, leaving 13 bases between the germline ends. The chain's CDR3 is CASRREMGYGYTF. The CDR3 region has the DNA TGTGCCAGTAGGAGGGAGATGGGGTATGGCTACACCTTC.

This clonotype was seen many times. J is TRBJ1-6 and V is TRBV6-1, with D tentatively TRBD1 (5 bases). The CDR3 has 14 amino acids. Trimming cost V 5 bases and J 10 bases, with 15 bases left between them. Germline-derived CDR1 and CDR2 are MNHNS and SASEGT. The CDR3 here is CASSRLGTGSPLHF. The CDR3, as DNA: TGTGCCAGCAGTCGTCTGGGGACTGGATCACCCCTCCACTTT.

The sample holds many counts of this clonotype. The chain links TRBV11-2 to TRBJ2-5, with D unclear. Germline loops: CDR1 SGHAT, CDR2 FQNNGV. The ends were cut back, 3 bases at V and 3 bases at J, with 14 bases in the middle. This CDR3 is 15 amino acids long. As DNA, the CDR3 is TGTGCCAGCAGCTTCATGGGAACCTTGGAAGAGACCCAGTACTTC. Encoded protein: CASSFMGTLEETQYF.

This clonotype was counted between two and nine times. The chain uses TRBV20-1 and TRBJ1-2, with TRBD1 matching 8 bases. The CDR3 contains 14 residues. Germline loops: CDR1 DFQATT, CDR2 SNEGSKA (reference sequence). J gave up 4 bases and V 2 bases, and 6 bases lay outside the gene matches. The CDR3 loop reads CSARQGALSYGYTF. The CDR3 DNA reads as TGCAGTGCTAGACAGGGGGCCCTTTCCTATGGCTACACCTTC.

This clonotype was recorded at least ten times. V usage is TRBV6-5 and J usage is TRBJ2-7; D ambiguous. CDR1 is MNHEY and CDR2 is SVGAGI in the germline V gene. Trimming took 2 bases from V and 2 from J, leaving 10 bases between them. There are 14 residues in the CDR3. CDR3 nucleotide sequence: TGTGCCAGCAGTTACGCCCACGGAACCTACGAGCAGTACTTC. Translating gives CASSYAHGTYEQYF.

The CDR3 sequence: CASSTRTRGGGNQPQHF. CDR3 in DNA: TGTGCCAGCAGCACTCGCACCCGGGGTGGCGGCAATCAGCCCCAGCATTTT. The chain recombines TRBV6-4 with TRBJ1-5; D remains unclear. Between the trimmed V and J ends, which lost 6 bases and 2 bases, there was a span of 20 bases. The CDR3 has 17 amino acids. Germline CDR1 is MRHNA and CDR2 is SNTAGT.

This clonotype was detected ten times or more. The chain employs TRBV2 and TRBJ1-2; possible D gene TRBD1, 5 bases. Trimming shortened V by 6 bases and J by 3 bases, and 14 bases separated the two germline ends. CDR1 is SNHLY and CDR2 is FYNNEI in the germline V gene. The CDR3 is 14 amino acids. The CDR3, as DNA: TGTGCCAGCAGCGCTACAGGTATGGACTATGGCTACACCTTC. It encodes CASSATGMDYGYTF.

This clonotype was found many times. The rearrangement joins TRBV12-3 or TRBV12-4 to TRBJ2-7; D might be TRBD2 (6 bases). CDR3 length: 14 residues. The ends were cut back, 6 bases at V and 7 bases at J, with 19 bases in the middle. DNA of the CDR3: TGTGCCAGCAGGGCGGGACCGGAGGTCGGGGAGCAGTACTTC. It specifies CASRAGPEVGEQYF.

This chain links TRBV20-1 with TRBJ1-5; 9 positions match TRBD1. The length of the CDR3 is 16 residues. V gave up 6 bases and J gave up 0 bases; unmatched junction bases: 9. Germline CDR1 and CDR2: DFQATT and SNEGSKA (reference sequence). The CDR3 DNA sequence: TGCAGTGCGAAACGACAGGGGGATTATAGCAATCAGCCCCAGCATTTT. Protein: CSAKRQGDYSNQPQHF.

This clonotype was found many times. The gene calls are TRBV12-3 or TRBV12-4 and TRBJ1-1; a possible D gene is TRBD1 (6 bases). V dropped 7 bases and J dropped 4 bases, with 19 bases sitting between them. The CDR3 sequence is 15 residues long. CDR3 region: CASTPGQLSGTEAFF. The CDR3 region has the DNA TGTGCCAGCACCCCCGGACAGTTATCGGGCACTGAAGCTTTCTTT.

The chain is built from TRBV2 and TRBJ2-7; the D gene could be TRBD1 or TRBD2 (6 bases each). CDR3 length: 19 amino acids. Germline-derived CDR1 and CDR2 are SNHLY and FYNNEI. With 2 bases removed from V and 2 bases from J, the gap between germline ends came to 25 bases. CDR3 sequence reads: CASSESVGPGAGIPYEQYF. DNA of the CDR3: TGTGCCAGCAGTGAATCAGTCGGACCGGGGGCGGGGATCCCCTACGAGCAGTACTTC.

This clonotype was seen at least ten times. The J gene is TRBJ2-7, the V gene TRBV7-9; D is uncertain. The CDR3 covers 15 residues. Between the trimmed V and J ends, which lost 4 bases and 1 base, there was a span of 14 bases. Germline-derived CDR1 and CDR2 are SEHNR and FQNEAQ (reference sequence). This CDR3 is CASSSKGGGSYEQYF. Written as DNA, the CDR3 is TGTGCCAGCAGCTCAAAAGGTGGCGGTTCCTACGAGCAGTACTTC.

Many counts were recorded for this clonotype. V is TRBV7-2 and J is TRBJ1-1, with TRBD1 matching over 12 bases. There are 16 residues in the CDR3. The V gene end was trimmed by 7 bases and the J gene end by 1 base; junction bases not matched to a gene: 7. Germline CDR1 SGHTA, CDR2 FQGNSA. The CDR3 is CASIPGTGGKNTEAFF. The DNA for the CDR3 is TGTGCCAGCATCCCAGGGACAGGGGGCAAGAACACTGAAGCTTTCTTT.